Shown below are 6 T cell receptor beta chains from a single sample sequenced in a study of CD8 T cells in ankylosing spondylitis. TCRdb recomputed calls from the 5' RACE reads with MiXCR, one row per CDR3 protein. The sample includes roughly 100,000 distinct CDR3 sequences, around 24% of them seen just once. Material for sequencing was synovial fluid, either unsorted or a sorted T cell fraction (not recorded which). The receptors here all came from a male donor with ankylosing spondylitis.

The sample holds many counts of this clonotype. The V call is TRBV24-1, the J call TRBJ1-5; D gene ambiguous. Germline loops: CDR1 KGHDR, CDR2 SFDVKD. The V and J ends lost 4 bases and 1 base respectively, with 13 bases between them. The CDR3 runs 16 residues. For the CDR3, the DNA is TGTGCCACCAGTGACCCTCGGGCGGGGAGCAATCAGCCCCAGCATTTT. This encodes CATSDPRAGSNQPQHF.

This clonotype was counted between two and nine times. This sequence joins TRBV4-1 and TRBJ2-1; 9 positions match TRBD1. This CDR3 spans 16 amino acids. CDR1 MGHRA and CDR2 YSYEKL come from the germline V gene. The junction had 5 bases not matched to a gene; V was cut back by 2 bases and J by 3 bases. CDR3: CASSQHRTGVYNEQFF. CDR3 DNA: TGCGCCAGCAGCCAACACAGGACAGGGGTCTACAATGAGCAGTTCTTC.

V is TRBV7-9 and J is TRBJ2-7; no clear D. Germline CDR1 is SEHNR and CDR2 is FQNEAQ (reference sequence). CDR3 length equals 13 residues. V lost 1 base to trimming and J lost 7 bases, with 11 bases between them. The CDR3 here is CASSLGSAREQYF. The DNA of the CDR3 is TGTGCCAGCAGCTTAGGGTCCGCGAGGGAGCAGTACTTC. The variable domain in full, completed from reference TRBV7-9 and TRBJ2-7, reads DTGVSQNPRHKITKRGQNVTFRCDPISEHNRLYWYRQTLGQGPEFLTYFQNEAQLEKSRLLSDRFSAERPKGSFSTLEIQRTEQGDSAMYLCASSLGSAREQYFGPGTRLTVT.

V and J are TRBV7-2 and TRBJ1-5, with unresolved D. The germline CDR1 and CDR2 sequences are SGHTA and FQGNSA. V was cut by 6 bases and J by 6 bases, with 18 bases left in between. The CDR3 covers 15 residues. CDR3: CASRITDLRGQPQHF. The CDR3 region has the DNA TGTGCCAGCAGAATAACGGACCTCAGAGGTCAGCCCCAGCATTTT.

This sequence joins TRBV18 and TRBJ1-1, with D perhaps matching TRBD1 (6 bases). CDR3 length equals 12 residues. CDR1 is KGHSH, CDR2 LQKENI, per germline. V dropped 5 bases and J dropped 4 bases, with 8 bases sitting between them. The CDR3 loop reads CASSRGSTEAFF. CDR3 bases: TGTGCCAGCTCAAGGGGGTCCACTGAAGCTTTCTTT.

This clonotype was detected a few times. The chain recombines TRBV7-9 with TRBJ1-2; the D gene is possibly TRBD1 (5 bases). The V and J ends lost 2 bases and 3 bases respectively, with 16 bases between them. In germline, CDR1 is SEHNR, CDR2 FQNEAQ (reference sequence). The CDR3 totals 16 residues. The CDR3 region is CASSLRTRENYYGYTF. The CDR3 region has the DNA TGTGCCAGCAGCTTAAGGACCAGGGAAAATTACTATGGCTACACCTTC.